The 21 T cell receptor beta chains below all came from one sample that was sequenced in a study of T cells after posttransplantation cyclophosphamide. Profiled with immunoSEQ multiplex PCR; TCRdb holds only in-frame clones, not every one. Here the sample spans approximately 15,000 clones, approximately 80% being singletons. Controls had myeloablative marrow grafts with methotrexate and calcineurin inhibitor, sampled at 1 year. The sample here was PBMCs, taken around 59 weeks after allogeneic stem cell transplant with calcineurin inhibitor and methotrexate. Receptors originate from a male patient in his thirties who received an allogeneic stem cell transplant from an unrelated donor, was CMV-positive, and had acute and chronic GVHD. Some T cells may be graft donor cells.

V gene TRBV28 combines with J gene TRBJ2-7; D is possibly TRBD1 (6 bases). Deletions cut 1 base from V and 3 bases from J, with 13 bases between. Germline V gene sequence: CDR1 MDHEN, CDR2 SYDVKM. The CDR3 sequence is 15 residues long. The CDR3 spells CASSLYPQDSYEQYF. CDR3 nucleotides: TGTGCCAGCAGTTTATACCCCCAGGACAGCTACGAGCAGTACTTC. Drawing the rest from reference TRBV28 and TRBJ2-7, the complete variable domain is DVKVTQSSRYLVKRTGEKVFLECVQDMDHENMFWYRQDPGLGLRLIYFSYDVKMKEKGDIPEGYSVSREKKERFSLILESASTNQTSMYLCASSLYPQDSYEQYFGPGTRLTVT.

The V and J genes are TRBV19 and TRBJ1-2; the D gene is possibly TRBD1 (6 bases). This CDR3 has 15 amino acids. With 3 bases removed from V and 2 bases from J, the gap between germline ends came to 13 bases. Germline lookup yields CDR1 LNHDA and CDR2 SQIVND (reference sequence). CDR3 amino acids: CASSIRGGVNYGYTF. In DNA form, the CDR3 reads TGTGCCAGTAGTATTAGGGGGGGCGTAAACTATGGCTACACCTTC.

The chain uses TRBV7-9 and TRBJ1-1, with TRBD1 identical over 8 bases. The V and J ends lost 4 bases and 1 base, in that order; junction bases with no gene match: 2. The CDR3 totals 14 residues. Germline lookup yields CDR1 SEHNR and CDR2 FQNEAQ (reference sequence). The CDR3 region is CASSSGQGNTEAFF. DNA for the CDR3: TGTGCCAGCAGCTCAGGACAGGGGAACACTGAAGCTTTCTTT. The entire variable domain, with the rest obtained from reference TRBV7-9 and TRBJ1-1, is as follows: DTGVSQNPRHKITKRGQNVTFRCDPISEHNRLYWYRQTLGQGPEFLTYFQNEAQLEKSRLLSDRFSAERPKGSFSTLEIQRTEQGDSAMYLCASSSGQGNTEAFFGQGTRLTVV.

V is TRBV7-9 and J is TRBJ2-5, with 7 bases aligning to TRBD1. The DNA matches TRBJ2-7 better at its end, which makes the J call doubtful. CDR1 and CDR2 (germline): SEHNR, FQNEAQ (reference sequence). This CDR3 has 14 residues. The chain's CDR3 is CASSWDRGSYEQYF. CDR3 DNA sequence: TGTGCCAGCAGCTGGGACAGAGGATCCTACGAGCAGTACTTC.

This chain uses TRBV15 with TRBJ1-5, with TRBD1 as a possible D gene (5 bases). CDR3 length: 14 amino acids. CDR1 is LNHNV, CDR2 YYDKDF, per germline (reference sequence). With 8 bases removed from V and 6 bases from J, the gap between germline ends came to 17 bases. CDR3 sequence: CATADSLGPQPQHF. CDR3 bases: TGTGCCACCGCTGACAGCTTAGGCCCTCAGCCCCAGCATTTT.

The rearrangement uses TRBV5-6 and TRBJ2-7, with 9 bases lining up with TRBD1. The germline V gene has CDR1 SGHDT and CDR2 YYEEEE. Trimming cost V 3 bases and J 7 bases; bases outside gene matches: 8. The CDR3 covers 14 residues. CDR3 sequence: CASSWGTGMGEQYF. The CDR3 DNA reads as TGTGCCAGCAGCTGGGGGACAGGGATGGGTGAGCAGTACTTC.

The V call is TRBV5-5, the J call TRBJ1-4; D gene uncertain. The CDR3 loop spans 11 amino acids. Between the trimmed V and J ends, which lost 1 base and 15 bases, there was a span of 10 bases. Per the germline V gene, CDR1 is SGHKS and CDR2 is YYEKEE (reference sequence). The CDR3 DNA is TGTGCCAGCAGCTTGAGCGCCAAGATGTTTTTT. Amino acid sequence: CASSLSAKMFF.

The chain has TRBV9 and TRBJ2-1; 7 nucleotides match TRBD1. The CDR3 is 16 residues long. With V trimmed by 4 bases and J by 1 base, 8 bases remained unmatched. CDR1 and CDR2 (germline): SGDLS, YYNGEE. The CDR3 spells CASSTRGQLSYNEQFF. The CDR3 bases are TGTGCCAGCAGCACACGGGGACAGTTGTCCTACAATGAGCAGTTCTTC.

The J gene is TRBJ1-2, the V gene TRBV6-5, with D unresolved. This CDR3 region has 13 residues. From germline, CDR1 is MNHEY and CDR2 SVGAGI. V was clipped by 7 bases and J by 7 bases, with 16 bases between them. CDR3: CASTRGLGSGYTF. In nucleotides, the CDR3 is TGTGCCAGCACTCGGGGTCTGGGGTCTGGCTACACCTTC.

The chain employs TRBV5-1 and TRBJ2-1; D unresolved. The CDR3 length is 14 residues. Deletions cut 1 base from V and 5 bases from J, with 10 bases between. Per the germline V gene, CDR1 is SGHRS and CDR2 is YFSETQ. The CDR3 DNA reads TGCGCCAGCAGCTTGATCGGGTCCCACAATGAGCAGTTCTTC. Amino acids: CASSLIGSHNEQFF.

The chain combines TRBV7-9 with TRBJ2-3; 12 bases align to TRBD2. The CDR3 length is 18 residues. V lost 0 bases, J lost 2 bases, and 6 bases stayed unmatched. Germline lookup yields CDR1 SEHNR and CDR2 FQNEAQ (reference sequence). The DNA of the CDR3 is TGTGCCAGCAGCTTAGCGATTGGACTAGCGGGGCCCACAGATACGCAGTATTTT. Amino acid sequence: CASSLAIGLAGPTDTQYF. The full variable domain, completed using reference TRBV7-9 and TRBJ2-3, is DTGVSQNPRHKITKRGQNVTFRCDPISEHNRLYWYRQTLGQGPEFLTYFQNEAQLEKSRLLSDRFSAERPKGSFSTLEIQRTEQGDSAMYLCASSLAIGLAGPTDTQYFGPGTRLTVL.

CDR3 loop: CASSLNQQGYEAFF. The DNA for the CDR3 is TGTGCCAGCAGCCTTAATCAACAGGGGTATGAAGCTTTCTTT. V and J are TRBV6-1 and TRBJ1-1; 7 bases are shared with TRBD1. J was trimmed by 7 bases and V by 6 bases; bases with no gene match: 11. CDR3 size: 14 residues. Per germline, CDR1 MNHNS and CDR2 SASEGT.

The chain couples TRBV10-2 to TRBJ2-3, with no clear D. The CDR3 has 13 residues. The V end lost 7 bases, the J end lost 2 bases, and 10 bases lay between the germline ends. Germline V gene lookup returns CDR1 WSHSY and CDR2 SAAADI. DNA of the CDR3: TGCGCCAGCATGGTAATAGACACAGATACGCAGTATTTT. The encoded protein is CASMVIDTDTQYF.

The chain carries TRBV2 and TRBJ1-1, with D possibly being TRBD1 (5 bases). This CDR3 is 15 amino acids long. Germline V gene lookup returns CDR1 SNHLY and CDR2 FYNNEI. V lost 4 bases, J lost 0 bases, and 12 bases lay in between. CDR3 amino acids: CASSGPGELNTEAFF. The CDR3 DNA sequence: TGTGCCAGCAGTGGCCCGGGGGAGTTGAACACTGAAGCTTTCTTT.

The rearrangement links TRBV2 to TRBJ2-2; 7 bases are a match to TRBD1. J lost 3 bases, V lost 4 bases, and 5 bases had no gene match. The length of the CDR3 is 15 residues. Per germline, CDR1 SNHLY and CDR2 FYNNEI. This CDR3 reads CASSGQGRHTGELFF. CDR3 DNA: TGTGCCAGCAGTGGACAGGGCCGGCACACCGGGGAGCTGTTTTTT.

This clone appeared a few times. J is TRBJ2-3 and V is TRBV7-2; TRBD2 matches at 9 bases. Germline CDR1 reads SGHTA; CDR2 reads FQGNSA. The CDR3 spans 14 residues. V lost 4 bases and J lost 7; bases outside the gene matches: 6. This CDR3 is CASSSGTSSNTQYF. The CDR3 nucleotides read TGTGCCAGCAGCTCAGGGACTAGCAGCAATACGCAGTATTTT.

The rearrangement joins TRBV20-1 to TRBJ2-5; D is ambiguous. CDR3 size: 11 residues. Per germline, CDR1 DFQATT and CDR2 SNEGSKA (reference sequence). The V end was cut by 3 bases, the J end by 3 bases, with 5 bases between. The DNA of the CDR3 is TGCAGTGCTAGTCCTGAAGAGACCCAGTACTTC. Translated, it gives CSASPEETQYF.

The chain links TRBV5-4 to TRBJ2-3, with 7 bases matching TRBD1. V trimming: 0 bases; J trimming: 4 bases; junction bases outside the gene matches: 5. The germline V gene encodes CDR1 SGHNT and CDR2 YYREEE (reference sequence). The CDR3 sequence is 15 residues long. The CDR3 bases are TGTGCCAGCAGCTTGGGAGACAGGGTTTCAGATACGCAGTATTTT. Protein: CASSLGDRVSDTQYF.

This chain links TRBV6-5 with TRBJ1-3; D possibly corresponds to TRBD1 (6 bases). Per the germline V gene, CDR1 is MNHEY and CDR2 is SVGAGI. This CDR3 has 14 residues. Trimming cost V 6 bases and J 2 bases, with 11 bases left between them. The CDR3 protein is CASRSTGTGNTIYF. The CDR3 coding sequence is TGTGCCAGCAGGTCGACAGGAACTGGAAACACCATATATTTT.

In this sample, this clone turned up a few times. The chain employs TRBV28 and TRBJ1-1; TRBD1 agrees at 7 bases. From germline, CDR1 is MDHEN and CDR2 SYDVKM. Trimming removed 3 bases from V and 0 bases from J; junction bases left unmatched: 1. The CDR3 runs 14 residues. The chain's CDR3 is CASSLDRMNTEAFF. Here the CDR3 DNA reads TGTGCCAGCAGTTTGGACAGGATGAACACTGAAGCTTTCTTT.

This clone was seen once. The V and J genes are TRBV4-3 and TRBJ2-1, with 7 bases aligning to TRBD2. Germline V CDR1 and CDR2: LGHNA, YSLEER. V was pared by 4 bases and J by 4 bases, with 10 bases of the junction left unmatched. The CDR3 sequence is 16 residues long. For the CDR3, the DNA is TGCGCCAGCAGCCCCCGGTCCGGGGGGACGTACAATGAGCAGTTCTTC. Translated, it gives CASSPRSGGTYNEQFF.